Reported below is one T cell receptor (beta chain). This sample was taken from a study of blood T cell repertoires in COVID-19. Profiled with immunoSEQ multiplex PCR; TCRdb holds only in-frame clones, not every one. The table lists about 410,000 clones, about nine tenths of them singletons. The TCR was taken from a woman aged 25-40 years with active or convalescent COVID-19. The sequenced material came from peripheral blood.

CDR3 bases: TGCGCCAGCAGCCAATCGGGACAGATCCATGGCTACACCTTC. It codes for CASSQSGQIHGYTF. The genes are TRBV4-1 and TRBJ1-2; 7 bases agree with TRBD1. In germline, CDR1 is MGHRA, CDR2 YSYEKL. The ends lost 2 bases at V and 6 bases at J; junction bases unmatched: 6. CDR3 length equals 14 residues.